The 2 T cell receptor beta chains below all came from one sample that was sequenced in a study of blood T cell repertoires in COVID-19. Method: immunoSEQ multiplex PCR; TCRdb's copy keeps in-frame clones and lacks some. The table includes 70,000 to 80,000 clones, around 93% detected once. The sample comprised peripheral blood. These TCRs come from a woman aged 60 to 75 with active COVID-19.

This chain joins TRBV25-1 and TRBJ1-2, with a tentative D call TRBD1 (6 bases). Germline V gene sequence: CDR1 MGHDK, CDR2 SYGVNS. This CDR3 is 13 amino acids long. Between the trimmed V and J ends, which lost 5 bases and 8 bases, there was a span of 15 bases. Here the CDR3 reads CASSPARGVGYTF. CDR3 in DNA: TGTGCCAGCAGTCCAGCCAGGGGTGTAGGCTACACCTTC.

The J gene is TRBJ2-7, the V gene TRBV3-1 (or the pseudogene TRBV3-2); 13 nucleotides agree with TRBD2. Germline trimming cut 5 bases from V and 5 bases from J; bases unmatched to any gene: 6. The CDR3 is 15 amino acids. In germline, CDR1 is LGHDT, CDR2 YNNKEL (reference sequence). The chain's CDR3 is CASSRRTSGSDEQYF. The CDR3, as DNA: TGTGCCAGCAGCAGACGGACTAGCGGGAGTGACGAGCAGTACTTC.